These 17 T cell receptor beta chains came from one sample sequenced in a study of cytomegalovirus exposure and HLA in healthy donors. PCR employed 60 Vbeta and 13 Jbeta primers. Measured with immunoSEQ multiplex PCR; TCRdb has only the in-frame clones, and not every one. This table has approximately 200,000 clones, around 79% appearing once. Sequencing was performed on PBMCs. The receptors derive from a young woman in good health and CMV-seronegative.

This sequence joins TRBV9 and TRBJ2-3; 7 positions match TRBD1. The CDR3 extends over 15 amino acids. The V segment lost 4 bases and the J segment 0 bases; nucleotides outside the gene matches: 5. CDR1 and CDR2 (germline): SGDLS, YYNGEE. The CDR3 sequence is CASSPRTGSTDTQYF. DNA of the CDR3: TGTGCCAGCAGCCCCAGGACAGGAAGCACAGATACGCAGTATTTT.

The chain couples TRBV2 to TRBJ2-1, with TRBD2 identical over 8 bases. There are 14 residues in the CDR3. Trimming at V came to 4 bases and at J to 9 bases, leaving 8 bases not matched to a gene. Looked up from germline, CDR1 is SNHLY and CDR2 is FYNNEI. CDR3 region: CASSGGLDFGEQFF. CDR3 DNA: TGTGCCAGCAGTGGGGGACTAGATTTCGGTGAGCAGTTCTTC.

This clone turned up a few times. This chain joins TRBV6-1 and TRBJ2-7; D not certain. V was pared by 5 bases and J by 0 bases, with 11 bases between. The CDR3 has 14 amino acids. Germline V gene lookup returns CDR1 MNHNS and CDR2 SASEGT. CDR3 coding DNA: TGTGCCAGCAGTCCCCGTTTCCGCTCCTACGAGCAGTACTTC. This encodes CASSPRFRSYEQYF.

The rearrangement links TRBV7-9 to TRBJ2-5; 10 bases line up with TRBD1. Germline loops: CDR1 SEHNR, CDR2 FQNEAQ (reference sequence). The CDR3 extends over 13 amino acids. V was pared by 7 bases and J by 5 bases, with 4 bases of the junction left unmatched. CDR3: CASTTGGRETQYF. Written as DNA, the CDR3 is TGTGCCAGCACGACAGGGGGCAGGGAGACCCAGTACTTC.

The chain couples TRBV28 to TRBJ2-1; possibly TRBD2 for D (5 bases). The CDR3 sequence is 15 residues long. Trimming left V 6 bases short and J 6 bases short, with 18 bases between. Germline loops: CDR1 MDHEN, CDR2 SYDVKM. CDR3 bases: TGTGCCAGCAGCCCGAGGGTCAGGTCGTCCAATGAGCAGTTCTTC. Its protein product is CASSPRVRSSNEQFF.

DNA for the CDR3: TGTGCCAGCAGCTTAGAGCCTCATCAGCCCCAGCATTTT. Translated: CASSLEPHQPQHF. The chain links TRBV7-2 to TRBJ1-5, with D unclear. The CDR3 runs 13 residues. V was clipped by 1 base and J by 5 bases, with 6 bases between them. CDR1 is SGHTA and CDR2 is FQGNSA in the germline V gene.

The chain has TRBV5-4 and TRBJ2-7; 9 positions match TRBD2. Germline-derived CDR1 and CDR2 are SGHNT and YYREEE (reference sequence). The CDR3 length is 14 residues. J lost 4 bases, V lost 2 bases, and 4 bases had no gene match. CDR3 bases: TGTGCCAGCAGCTTTGCGGGGGGGCCTTACGAGCAGTACTTC. This codes for CASSFAGGPYEQYF.

The rearrangement uses TRBV7-2 and TRBJ1-1; D may be TRBD1 (6 bases). CDR3 size: 15 residues. V shed 1 base and J shed 1 base, with 10 bases lying between them. Germline CDR1 and CDR2: SGHTA and FQGNSA. CDR3 region: CASSLEGDANTEAFF. CDR3 bases: TGTGCCAGCAGCTTAGAGGGGGACGCGAACACTGAAGCTTTCTTT.

Worth noting for this clone: Other DNA sequences in this specimen translate into the identical CDR3. J is TRBJ2-7 and V is TRBV11-2; D perhaps matches TRBD2 (6 bases). In germline, CDR1 is SGHAT, CDR2 FQNNGV. The CDR3 length is 14 residues. V was cut by 1 base and J by 3 bases, with 10 bases left in between. The CDR3 is CASSLVAGSYEQYF. CDR3 DNA: TGTGCCAGCAGCTTAGTTGCGGGGAGCTACGAGCAGTACTTC.

The chain combines TRBV6-6 with TRBJ1-1, with a possible D match to TRBD1 (5 bases). Germline V CDR1 and CDR2: MNHNY, SVGAGI (reference sequence). V was shortened by 6 bases and J by 5 bases, with 13 bases between the two germline ends. This CDR3 has 13 amino acids. CDR3 sequence (DNA): TGTGCCAGCAGGTGGACAATTGGGACTGAAGCTTTCTTT. Protein product: CASRWTIGTEAFF.

In nucleotides, the CDR3 is TGTGCCAGCAATAAAGCGGGGGGATACAATGAGCAGTTCTTC. Encoded protein: CASNKAGGYNEQFF. The genes are TRBV28 and TRBJ2-1, with 9 bases matching TRBD2. The germline V gene encodes CDR1 MDHEN and CDR2 SYDVKM. The CDR3 covers 14 residues. V lost 7 bases and J lost 4; bases outside the gene matches: 5. Using reference TRBV28 and TRBJ2-1 for the parts outside the CDR3, the full variable domain is DVKVTQSSRYLVKRTGEKVFLECVQDMDHENMFWYRQDPGLGLRLIYFSYDVKMKEKGDIPEGYSVSREKKERFSLILESASTNQTSMYLCASNKAGGYNEQFFGPGTRLTVL.

This chain links TRBV28 with TRBJ1-1; weak D call: TRBD1 (6 bases). Germline V gene lookup returns CDR1 MDHEN and CDR2 SYDVKM. The CDR3 extends over 12 amino acids. The V end was cut by 8 bases, the J end by 4 bases, with 11 bases between. The CDR3 region has the DNA TGTGCCAGCGCTACAGGGTTCACTGAAGCTTTCTTT. As protein: CASATGFTEAFF.

This chain joins TRBV14 and TRBJ1-1, with D perhaps matching TRBD1 (6 bases). The CDR3 runs to 14 residues. Germline-derived CDR1 and CDR2 are SGHDN and FVKESK. The V and J ends lost 4 bases and 1 base respectively, with 10 bases between them. The CDR3 nucleotides are TGTGCCAGCAGCCCACAGGGACGGAACACTGAAGCTTTCTTT. It specifies CASSPQGRNTEAFF.

Only one count was recorded for this clone. The chain employs TRBV7-3 and TRBJ2-5; D may be TRBD2 (5 bases). The CDR3 has 13 residues. V was trimmed by 3 bases and J by 5 bases, leaving 10 bases between them. Germline lookup yields CDR1 SGHTA and CDR2 FQGTGA. CDR3 DNA sequence: TGTGCCAGCAGCTTCCGCCCGGGGGAGACCCAGTACTTC. As protein: CASSFRPGETQYF.

The chain combines TRBV18 with TRBJ1-5; 7 nucleotides match TRBD1. J gave up 1 base and V 6 bases, and 9 bases lay outside the gene matches. Germline CDR1 reads KGHSH; CDR2 reads LQKENI. The CDR3 runs to 16 residues. CDR3 coding DNA: TGTGCCAGCTCCCTCACAGGGGATCGCAGCAATCAGCCCCAGCATTTT. Its translation is CASSLTGDRSNQPQHF.

V and J are TRBV5-4 and TRBJ2-7; 7 positions agree with TRBD2. CDR3 length: 13 residues. The V segment lost 4 bases and the J segment 2 bases; nucleotides outside the gene matches: 3. From germline, CDR1 is SGHNT and CDR2 YYREEE (reference sequence). The CDR3 reads CASSPGGTYEQYF. CDR3 coding DNA: TGTGCCAGCAGCCCCGGGGGGACCTACGAGCAGTACTTC.

This clone was observed a single time. The V gene is TRBV5-1, the J gene TRBJ1-4, with D possibly matching TRBD1 (5 bases). The CDR3 has 14 residues. In germline, CDR1 is SGHRS, CDR2 YFSETQ. The V end was cut by 4 bases, the J end by 8 bases, with 15 bases between. CDR3 bases: TGCGCCAGCAGCGTGGGCGGGGGTGAAGAAAAACTGTTTTTT. As protein: CASSVGGGEEKLFF.